These T cell receptor beta chains were read from a single sample in a study of T-cell reconstitution after alpha-beta-depleted transplantation in children. TCRdb ran MiXCR on the PCR reads and lists one entry per CDR3 protein. The sample contains approximately 230,000 distinct CDR3 sequences, roughly 25% of which appear only once. This sample comprised PBMCs, mostly from graft donor cells, obtained 360 days after TCRalphabeta/CD19-depleted stem cell transplant. The source is a female patient between 2 and 10 years old who had a stem cell transplant for congenital amegakaryocytic thrombocytopenia, so the T cells may come from the graft donor. The CDR3 runs from the conserved cysteine through the conserved F or W. The order of the fields is CDR3 DNA, CDR3 protein, V gene, J gene, clone size, CDR3 length, D gene. A D gene is named only where the DNA matches it firmly. Expanded clones are given a class, and other clones once, few, many or no size at all.

CDR3 DNA: TGCGCCAGCAGCACGAAGACAGCACTGAACACTGAAGCTTTCTTT
CDR3 protein: CASSTKTALNTEAFF
V gene: TRBV5-1
J gene: TRBJ1-1
clone size: many
CDR3 length: 15
D gene: NA

CDR3 DNA: TGCGCCAGCAGCTTGGGACTTACCGGGACAGGGGGCTCTTACGAGCAGTACTTC
CDR3 protein: CASSLGLTGTGGSYEQYF
V gene: TRBV5-1
J gene: TRBJ2-7
clone size: NA
CDR3 length: 18
D gene: TRBD1

CDR3 DNA: TGTGCCAGCAGTCAATCGGCGGGAGAAAGCTACAATGAGCAGTTCTTC
CDR3 protein: CASSQSAGESYNEQFF
V gene: TRBV12-3/TRBV12-4
J gene: TRBJ2-1
clone size: NA
CDR3 length: 16
D gene: TRBD2

CDR3 DNA: TGTGCCAGCAGTGGGAGCAAGGGCAGGGACGAGCAGTACTTC
CDR3 protein: CASSGSKGRDEQYF
V gene: TRBV6-1
J gene: TRBJ2-7
clone size: few
CDR3 length: 14
D gene: NA

CDR3 DNA: TGTGCCAGCAGCCAAGCGGTAGGGGAGAGGGAGCAGTACTTC
CDR3 protein: CASSQAVGEREQYF
V gene: TRBV14
J gene: TRBJ2-7
clone size: once
CDR3 length: 14
D gene: NA

CDR3 DNA: TGTGCCAGCAGCCCCCCTATTGCGGGAGTGTGGAACACCGGGGAGCTGTTTTTT
CDR3 protein: CASSPPIAGVWNTGELFF
V gene: TRBV7-8
J gene: TRBJ2-2
clone size: NA
CDR3 length: 18
D gene: TRBD2

CDR3 DNA: TGTGCCAGCAGCCAAGAGGGCAGGGGAAACACCATATATTTT
CDR3 protein: CASSQEGRGNTIYF
V gene: TRBV3-1
J gene: TRBJ1-3
clone size: NA
CDR3 length: 14
D gene: NA

CDR3 DNA: TGTGCCAGCAGCTTGGGACAGGTGTCTGGTGGGGACTACGAGCAGTACTTC
CDR3 protein: CASSLGQVSGGDYEQYF
V gene: TRBV7-3
J gene: TRBJ2-7
clone size: few
CDR3 length: 17
D gene: TRBD1

CDR3 DNA: TGTGCCAGCAGTTACTCTTCTAGCGGTACCACAGATACGCAGTATTTT
CDR3 protein: CASSYSSSGTTDTQYF
V gene: TRBV6-5
J gene: TRBJ2-3
clone size: many
CDR3 length: 16
D gene: TRBD2

CDR3 DNA: TGCGCCAGCAGCACCCCCCGGGCCCAAGAGACCCAGTACTTC
CDR3 protein: CASSTPRAQETQYF
V gene: TRBV5-1
J gene: TRBJ2-5
clone size: few
CDR3 length: 14
D gene: NA

CDR3 DNA: TGCGCCAGCAGCCAAGAAGGAGCGCGAGTCGAGCAGTACTTC
CDR3 protein: CASSQEGARVEQYF
V gene: TRBV4-1
J gene: TRBJ2-7
clone size: NA
CDR3 length: 14
D gene: NA

CDR3 DNA: TGTGCCAGCAGTTTCCGGCAGGGGGCCGTAGATACGCAGTATTTT
CDR3 protein: CASSFRQGAVDTQYF
V gene: TRBV12-3/TRBV12-4
J gene: TRBJ2-3
clone size: few
CDR3 length: 15
D gene: TRBD1

CDR3 DNA: TGCGCCAGCAGCGCAGAGACAGGGTTCACCGGGGAGCTGTTTTTT
CDR3 protein: CASSAETGFTGELFF
V gene: TRBV5-1
J gene: TRBJ2-2
clone size: many
CDR3 length: 15
D gene: TRBD1

CDR3 DNA: TGTGCCAGCAGCCCTCGGGAGCGTCAAGAGACCCAGTACTTC
CDR3 protein: CASSPRERQETQYF
V gene: TRBV12-3/TRBV12-4
J gene: TRBJ2-5
clone size: few
CDR3 length: 14
D gene: NA

CDR3 DNA: TGTGCCAGCAGTCATCCGGGACTAGCGGAAAATTACCCTAGCTCCTACAATGAGCAGTTCTTC
CDR3 protein: CASSHPGLAENYPSSYNEQFF
V gene: TRBV6-4
J gene: TRBJ2-1
clone size: many
CDR3 length: 21
D gene: TRBD2

CDR3 DNA: TGCAGTGCTAGTCTCGACCCTTACTCCTACAATGAGCAGTTCTTC
CDR3 protein: CSASLDPYSYNEQFF
V gene: TRBV20-1
J gene: TRBJ2-1
clone size: NA
CDR3 length: 15
D gene: NA

CDR3 DNA: TGTGCCAGCAGCCATCCGCTGGTTAGAGCTTGGGGCTACACCTTC
CDR3 protein: CASSHPLVRAWGYTF
V gene: TRBV7-2
J gene: TRBJ1-2
clone size: NA
CDR3 length: 15
D gene: NA

CDR3 DNA: TGCGCCACCGGGACGCCATCCTCCGTCAACTATGGCTACACCTTC
CDR3 protein: CATGTPSSVNYGYTF
V gene: TRBV10-2
J gene: TRBJ1-2
clone size: NA
CDR3 length: 15
D gene: NA

CDR3 DNA: TGCGCCAGCAGCTTGGTTGGGGGATATGGAAAACTGTTTTTT
CDR3 protein: CASSLVGGYGKLFF
V gene: TRBV5-1
J gene: TRBJ1-4
clone size: NA
CDR3 length: 14
D gene: NA

CDR3 DNA: TGTGCCAGCAGTCTTTGGACTAGCGGTAACACCGGGGAGCTGTTTTTT
CDR3 protein: CASSLWTSGNTGELFF
V gene: TRBV28
J gene: TRBJ2-2
clone size: many
CDR3 length: 16
D gene: TRBD2

CDR3 DNA: TGCAGCGTTGAACCCAACGCCGGGCCCACTGAAGCTTTCTTT
CDR3 protein: CSVEPNAGPTEAFF
V gene: TRBV29-1
J gene: TRBJ1-1
clone size: NA
CDR3 length: 14
D gene: NA

CDR3 DNA: TGTGCCAGCAGTTACAGCTGGGGAGATCAGCCCCAGCATTTT
CDR3 protein: CASSYSWGDQPQHF
V gene: TRBV6-2/TRBV6-3
J gene: TRBJ1-5
clone size: many
CDR3 length: 14
D gene: NA

CDR3 DNA: TGCGCCAGCAGCTATAAACTAGCGGGAAGCAATGAGCAGTTCTTC
CDR3 protein: CASSYKLAGSNEQFF
V gene: TRBV5-1
J gene: TRBJ2-1
clone size: few
CDR3 length: 15
D gene: TRBD2

CDR3 DNA: TGCAGTGCTAGAGTCGCAGGACTAGAAGAGACCCAGTACTTC
CDR3 protein: CSARVAGLEETQYF
V gene: TRBV20-1
J gene: TRBJ2-5
clone size: few
CDR3 length: 14
D gene: TRBD2

CDR3 DNA: TGTGCCAGCAGTTACGGGCCCCCGAGAGATACGCAGTATTTT
CDR3 protein: CASSYGPPRDTQYF
V gene: TRBV6-2/TRBV6-3
J gene: TRBJ2-3
clone size: few
CDR3 length: 14
D gene: NA

CDR3 DNA: TGTGCCAGCAGGGGGGGAGGAGGGACCGGGGAGCTGTTTTTT
CDR3 protein: CASRGGGGTGELFF
V gene: TRBV6-1
J gene: TRBJ2-2
clone size: NA
CDR3 length: 14
D gene: NA

CDR3 DNA: TGTGCCAGCAGCCAAGACCAAGATACGCAGTATTTT
CDR3 protein: CASSQDQDTQYF
V gene: TRBV3-1
J gene: TRBJ2-3
clone size: many
CDR3 length: 12
D gene: NA

CDR3 DNA: TGTGCCAGCAGCGTCTCCCTCTACTACGAGCAGTACTTC
CDR3 protein: CASSVSLYYEQYF
V gene: TRBV12-3/TRBV12-4
J gene: TRBJ2-7
clone size: NA
CDR3 length: 13
D gene: NA

CDR3 DNA: TGTGCCATCAGTCTTGGGACAGAGCAAGAGACCCAGTACTTC
CDR3 protein: CAISLGTEQETQYF
V gene: TRBV10-3
J gene: TRBJ2-5
clone size: NA
CDR3 length: 14
D gene: TRBD1

CDR3 DNA: TGTGCCAGCTCACCACCGGAGCAGTTCCGTGTAGACGAGACCCAGTACTTC
CDR3 protein: CASSPPEQFRVDETQYF
V gene: TRBV18
J gene: TRBJ2-5
clone size: NA
CDR3 length: 17
D gene: NA

CDR3 DNA: TGCAGCGTTGTTAGACCTCGGGATGAAAAACTGTTTTTT
CDR3 protein: CSVVRPRDEKLFF
V gene: TRBV29-1
J gene: TRBJ1-4
clone size: few
CDR3 length: 13
D gene: NA

CDR3 DNA: TGCAGTGCTGCGGGACAGGGCTCCTACAATGAGCAGTTCTTC
CDR3 protein: CSAAGQGSYNEQFF
V gene: TRBV20-1
J gene: TRBJ2-1
clone size: NA
CDR3 length: 14
D gene: TRBD1

CDR3 DNA: TGTGCCTGGAGTCACAGGGTTTCCGGGGAGCTGTTTTTT
CDR3 protein: CAWSHRVSGELFF
V gene: TRBV30
J gene: TRBJ2-2
clone size: NA
CDR3 length: 13
D gene: NA

CDR3 DNA: TGTGCCTGGAGTTTAGGACTTGCTCAAGAGACCCAGTACTTC
CDR3 protein: CAWSLGLAQETQYF
V gene: TRBV30
J gene: TRBJ2-5
clone size: once
CDR3 length: 14
D gene: NA

CDR3 DNA: TGTGCCGGAACGGCGGGACAGGGGGATGGCTACACCTTC
CDR3 protein: CAGTAGQGDGYTF
V gene: TRBV6-2/TRBV6-3
J gene: TRBJ1-2
clone size: NA
CDR3 length: 13
D gene: TRBD1

CDR3 DNA: TGCAGTGCTCTGACACAGGGAGGATCACCCCTCCACTTT
CDR3 protein: CSALTQGGSPLHF
V gene: TRBV20-1
J gene: TRBJ1-6
clone size: few
CDR3 length: 13
D gene: NA

CDR3 DNA: TGTGCCAGCAGTTTTGGGCTAGCGGGGTTCCAAGAGACCCAGTACTTC
CDR3 protein: CASSFGLAGFQETQYF
V gene: TRBV28
J gene: TRBJ2-5
clone size: NA
CDR3 length: 16
D gene: TRBD2

CDR3 DNA: TGTGCCAGCAGCTTAAGTGGGATAGGCTACGAGCAGTACTTC
CDR3 protein: CASSLSGIGYEQYF
V gene: TRBV7-2
J gene: TRBJ2-7
clone size: many
CDR3 length: 14
D gene: NA

CDR3 DNA: TGTGCCAGCGGAACTAGCGGGCTTTTCAATGAGCAGTTCTTC
CDR3 protein: CASGTSGLFNEQFF
V gene: TRBV7-6
J gene: TRBJ2-1
clone size: NA
CDR3 length: 14
D gene: TRBD2

CDR3 DNA: TGCGCCAGCAGCCGCCGGACAACCAATCAGCCCCAGCATTTT
CDR3 protein: CASSRRTTNQPQHF
V gene: TRBV4-1
J gene: TRBJ1-5
clone size: NA
CDR3 length: 14
D gene: NA

CDR3 DNA: TGTGCCAGCAGTTACTTGTCTAGCGTACAAAACATTCAGTACTTC
CDR3 protein: CASSYLSSVQNIQYF
V gene: TRBV6-5
J gene: TRBJ2-4
clone size: NA
CDR3 length: 15
D gene: NA

CDR3 DNA: TGTGCCAGTAGTATCTCGAGGGAATATGGCTACACCTTC
CDR3 protein: CASSISREYGYTF
V gene: TRBV19
J gene: TRBJ1-2
clone size: many
CDR3 length: 13
D gene: NA

CDR3 DNA: TGTGCCAGCAGTGTCGGGGAAGGGGATACGCAGTATTTT
CDR3 protein: CASSVGEGDTQYF
V gene: TRBV2
J gene: TRBJ2-3
clone size: many
CDR3 length: 13
D gene: NA